This is a list of T cell receptor beta chains from one sample in a study of regulatory T cells in long-lasting Graves disease. TCRdb analysed the multiplex PCR reads with MiXCR anew, one entry per CDR3 protein. The data contain about 310,000 distinct CDR3 sequences, 20% to 25% of them singletons. The sequencing used peripheral blood mononuclear cells (PBMCs), collected when the disease was refractory, from a patient treated with antithyroid drugs. These receptors all come from a female donor with Graves disease. The CDR3 runs from the conserved cysteine through the conserved F or W. A D gene is named only where the DNA matches it firmly. Size is omitted from some rows. Given values are once, few, many or a class for expanded clones.

TGTGCCAGCAGTACGACAGGGAACGAGCAGTACTTC | CASSTTGNEQYF | - | TRBD1 | TRBJ2-7 | TRBV12-3/TRBV12-4
TGCAACGTTGGTGGGATACCTGGAAACACCATATATTTT | CNVGGIPGNTIYF | - | - | TRBJ1-3 | TRBV29-1
TGTGCCAGCAGTGGGGCCCCAACCCTCTACGAGCAGTACTTC | CASSGAPTLYEQYF | many | - | TRBJ2-7 | TRBV2
TGCGCCAGCAGCTTGTGGCGTCTCCAAGAGACCCAGTACTTC | CASSLWRLQETQYF | few | - | TRBJ2-5 | TRBV5-1
TGTGCCAGCAGTGAAGCGGGATGGACAGCCAATTTCTACGAGCAGTACTTC | CASSEAGWTANFYEQYF | many | - | TRBJ2-7 | TRBV6-1
TGTGCCAGCAGCTTAGCGGGAGTGGGAGAGCAGTACTTC | CASSLAGVGEQYF | - | TRBD2 | TRBJ2-7 | TRBV27
TGTGCCAGCTGGGACAGCCTGAACTACGAGCAGTACTTC | CASWDSLNYEQYF | - | TRBD1 | TRBJ2-7 | TRBV27
TGTGCCAGCAGCTTAGCGGCGACTAGCCGTGGGACCTACGAGCAGTACTTC | CASSLAATSRGTYEQYF | few | TRBD2 | TRBJ2-7 | TRBV7-2
TGTGCCAGCAGCTACCGCCGGACAGGAGGTCAGCCCCAGCATTTT | CASSYRRTGGQPQHF | many | TRBD1 | TRBJ1-5 | TRBV28
TGCGCCAGCAGCCAAGATGACTCGGGACATTCACCCCTCCACTTT | CASSQDDSGHSPLHF | - | - | TRBJ1-6 | TRBV4-1
TGTGCCAGTACCACGGGACTAGCGGGAGATACGCAGTATTTT | CASTTGLAGDTQYF | - | TRBD2 | TRBJ2-3 | TRBV19
TGTGCCAGCAGTTCCGGACTAGCGGGTTCCTACGAGCAGTACTTC | CASSSGLAGSYEQYF | many | TRBD2 | TRBJ2-7 | TRBV28
TGTGCCAGCAGCCCTAGCGTTGAGAACACCGGGGAGCTGTTTTTT | CASSPSVENTGELFF | many | - | TRBJ2-2 | TRBV11-3
TGTGCCAGCAGCGTAGGAAGTGGGGTCACTGAAGCTTTCTTT | CASSVGSGVTEAFF | - | - | TRBJ1-1 | TRBV9
TGCAGTGCTAGGCCCCTTTACGGGGGGGAAAAACTGTTTTTT | CSARPLYGGEKLFF | - | - | TRBJ1-4 | TRBV20-1
TGCAGCGTTGCTGCCGGGACCGGGGAGCTGTTTTTT | CSVAAGTGELFF | few | - | TRBJ2-2 | TRBV29-1
TGTGCCAGCAGACAGTACATATCCTACGAGCAGTACTTC | CASRQYISYEQYF | few | - | TRBJ2-7 | TRBV2
TGTGCCAGCAGCAGAGGACAGGGAAGGGAGACCCAGTACTTC | CASSRGQGRETQYF | many | TRBD1 | TRBJ2-5 | TRBV7-2
TGTGCCAGCAGTTTTCACCGGACTAGCGGGGGGTACGAGCAGTACTTC | CASSFHRTSGGYEQYF | many | TRBD2 | TRBJ2-7 | TRBV28
TGTGCCAGCAGTTACTCGAGTGTTAGCTCCTACAATGAGCAGTTCTTC | CASSYSSVSSYNEQFF | - | - | TRBJ2-1 | TRBV6-5
TGTGCCAGCAGTAAATTGTCAAAGCTTGATGGCTACACCTTC | CASSKLSKLDGYTF | few | - | TRBJ1-2 | TRBV2
TGTGCCAGCAGCTTAAGCCAGGGGACCCTTACCAGAGCAGACTCCTACGAGCAGTACTTC | CASSLSQGTLTRADSYEQYF | few | - | TRBJ2-7 | TRBV7-9
TGTGCCAGCAGATTTCACCGGGACACCTATGGCTACACCTTC | CASRFHRDTYGYTF | few | - | TRBJ1-2 | TRBV27
TGTGCCAGTAGACGAACCGTGAACACTGAAGCTTTCTTT | CASRRTVNTEAFF | few | - | TRBJ1-1 | TRBV19
TGCAGCGTCGAACAGGGGACGAACACTGAAGCTTTCTTT | CSVEQGTNTEAFF | few | TRBD1 | TRBJ1-1 | TRBV29-1
TGTGCCAGCAGCTTAGTGCGGGGTGAGGCTTTCTTT | CASSLVRGEAFF | - | - | TRBJ1-1 | TRBV7-2
TGTGCCAGCAGCCCCAGGACTAGCGGGCCGAACACCGGGGAGCTGTCTTTT | CASSPRTSGPNTGELSF | - | TRBD2 | TRBJ2-2 | TRBV5-4
TGTGCCAGCAGCCGGACAGGGACGAATGAAAAACTGTTTTTT | CASSRTGTNEKLFF | many | TRBD1 | TRBJ1-4 | TRBV11-1
TGTGCCAGCAGCGCCCAGACAGGCTTCACAGATACGCAGTATTTT | CASSAQTGFTDTQYF | - | - | TRBJ2-3 | TRBV7-2
TGTGCCAGCAGCGACCGCCGGGGAAATAACTATGGCTACACCTTC | CASSDRRGNNYGYTF | few | - | TRBJ1-2 | TRBV6-1
TGTGCCAGCGGTAGAGGTGGGGATATGAACACTGAAGCTTTCTTT | CASGRGGDMNTEAFF | few | - | TRBJ1-1 | TRBV27
TGTGCCAGCAGTTCCCAGTTCGGGGACCCTGAAGCTCTCTTT | CASSSQFGDPEALF | - | - | TRBJ1-1 | TRBV12-3/TRBV12-4
TGTGCCAGCAGCTTAATGAGAAACCAAGAGACCCAGTACTTC | CASSLMRNQETQYF | many | - | TRBJ2-5 | TRBV7-9
TGTGCCAGCATGGCAGGGGGCTCCACTAATGAAAAACTGTTTTTT | CASMAGGSTNEKLFF | many | TRBD1 | TRBJ1-4 | TRBV12-3/TRBV12-4
TGTGCCAGCAGCTTAGGAGCAACCATGAACACTGAAGCTTTCTTT | CASSLGATMNTEAFF | many | - | TRBJ1-1 | TRBV11-2
TGTGCCAGCAGTACAGGGGATCGCTATGGCTACACCTTC | CASSTGDRYGYTF | many | TRBD1 | TRBJ1-2 | TRBV2
TGTGCCAGCAGTTCGCCGGCCTCAGGGGCCGGGGAGCTGTTTTTT | CASSSPASGAGELFF | - | - | TRBJ2-2 | TRBV28
TGCAGTGCTAGAGATTCCCTCCCTTCCGAGACCCAGTACTTC | CSARDSLPSETQYF | many | - | TRBJ2-5 | TRBV20-1
TGTGCCAGTAGGGATCCGGGACAGGGCTACGAGCAGTACTTC | CASRDPGQGYEQYF | - | TRBD1 | TRBJ2-7 | TRBV19
TGTGCCAGCAGCCAAGGTATTGCCTACTCAGCTAACACTGAAGCTTTCTTT | CASSQGIAYSANTEAFF | - | - | TRBJ1-1 | TRBV3-1
TGTGCCAGCTCACCAGGGACAACGACCGGGGAGCTGTTTTTT | CASSPGTTTGELFF | - | - | TRBJ2-2 | TRBV18
TGTGCCAGCAGGGGGCGGTACAATGAGCAGTTCTTC | CASRGRYNEQFF | few | - | TRBJ2-1 | TRBV7-9
TGTGCCAGCAGTTACCACGGGACTGCCGCCAATCAGCCCCAGCATTTT | CASSYHGTAANQPQHF | - | - | TRBJ1-5 | TRBV6-2/TRBV6-3
TGTGCCAGCAGCTCGACCCTTGACGCTCTTTACGGCTACACCTTC | CASSSTLDALYGYTF | - | - | TRBJ1-2 | TRBV7-9
TGTGCCAGCAGTTACCCCTCTCGACAGGGCGCCGGGGAGCTGTTTTTT | CASSYPSRQGAGELFF | - | TRBD1 | TRBJ2-2 | TRBV28
TGTGCCAGCAGCCTACAAGCGGGAGGAGATACCGGGGAGCTGTTTTTT | CASSLQAGGDTGELFF | - | TRBD2 | TRBJ2-2 | TRBV7-6
TGTGCCAGCAGCCAAGGGGGGTTGGTCCAGCATTTT | CASSQGGLVQHF | few | - | TRBJ1-5 | TRBV3-1
TGTGCCAGCGCCAATGCCGGGGCGGGAGACATTCAGTACTTC | CASANAGAGDIQYF | many | TRBD2 | TRBJ2-4 | TRBV6-1